This entry concerns a single T cell receptor beta chain. Its antigen is still unknown. One end of the junction is discordant with germline, which a read error may explain. The sample comes from a study of identical twins. A template switching step contributed a universal primer site, while unique molecular identifiers were present in the cDNA. From the 5' RACE reads, TCRdb called clonotypes with MiXCR, one entry per CDR3 protein. The sample carries more than 650,000 distinct CDR3 sequences, approximately 6% recorded once. The CDR3 totals 13 residues. Study-level points and caveats: For cord blood, abundant beta clonotypes had fewer insertions, unlike memory repertoires, which showed none. The study found that models underestimated out-of-frame TCR alpha sharing in monozygotic twins.

Sequencing was carried out using naive T cells sorted from blood. The V gene is TRBV12-3 or TRBV12-4, the J gene TRBJ2-1, with 7 nucleotides matching TRBD2. This receptor was obtained from a man between 18 and 35 years old in good health. This CDR3 reads CASSLRWEGNRPF. The DNA of the CDR3 is TGTGCCAGCAGTTTAAGGTGGGAGGGAAACCGACCATTC.